Given below is one T cell receptor beta chain in context. Its antigen is as yet unknown. With 60 Vbeta and 13 Jbeta primers, the PCR was carried out. Repertoires were generated with immunoSEQ multiplex PCR, while TCRdb's copy carries only in-frame clones and drops some. In the table there are approximately 140,000 clones, around 65% of which are singletons. These data are taken from a study of cytomegalovirus exposure and HLA in healthy donors. About the research overall: Of all 370 or so donors who were genotyped, 75% to 85% belonged to the Caucasian-associated ancestry cluster. Overall study results and limits: There were approximately 150 TCR beta chains listed as cytomegalovirus-associated.

The sample was PBMCs. The source is a male donor in good health and CMV-seronegative.

CDR3 sequence: CASKGNGNTIYF. The CDR3 DNA is TGTGCCAGCAAGGGGAACGGAAACACCATATATTTT. The chain uses TRBV7-6 and TRBJ1-3; a weak D match, TRBD1 (5 bases). The CDR3 is 12 amino acids. Between the trimmed V and J ends, which lost 7 bases and 4 bases, there was a span of 8 bases. Germline V gene lookup returns CDR1 SGHVS and CDR2 FNYEAQ.